These T cell receptor beta chains were read from a single sample in a study of OX40 agonist ivuxolimab in advanced cancers. The table came from immunoSEQ multiplex PCR; TCRdb's copy has only in-frame clones and leaves some out. The sample lists 100,000 or so clones; approximately 94% were seen once. The sample here was CD4+ or CD8+ T cells sorted from blood, taken in a trial of the OX40 agonist ivuxolimab. The receptors were sampled from an adult with an advanced solid tumor such as melanoma, head and neck, liver or kidney cancer. CDR3s leave out the opening cysteine and the closing phenylalanine or tryptophan. Clone size is shown for a subset of rows, as once, few, many or a class of expanded clone.

J gene,V gene,clone size,CDR3 protein
TRBJ2-7,TRBV11-2,-,ASSYYRQRSTPYEQY
TRBJ1-2,TRBV7-2,-,ASSLEYRGDYGYT
TRBJ2-3,TRBV5-4,once,ASSLTGTSGRGTQY
TRBJ1-5,TRBV19,-,ASSLDRVLNQPQH
TRBJ1-2,TRBV18,-,ASSPPRTGNYGYT
TRBJ2-7,TRBV11-2,-,ASSPRRGGQGNYEQY
TRBJ1-4,TRBV5-5,-,ASSLSLYEKLF
TRBJ2-7,TRBV28,-,ASSTGQGFYEQY
TRBJ1-2,TRBV4-1,-,ASSQVGTYGYT
TRBJ1-6,TRBV19,few,ASRDTLNSPLH
TRBJ1-3,TRBV9,-,ASSDRGVLSGNTIY
TRBJ2-7,TRBV6-6,-,ASSGALAGGTYEQY
TRBJ2-7,TRBV5-1,-,ASSADRGRGEQY
TRBJ2-5,TRBV10-3,-,AIGLGTGRETQY
TRBJ1-2,TRBV7-2,once,ASSPVGQGAVGYT
TRBJ1-3,TRBV7-9,-,ASTPQGSGNTIY
TRBJ2-5,TRBV5-5,-,ASTILRTATQETQY
TRBJ2-2,TRBV7-3,-,ASRSRVTGELF
TRBJ2-7,TRBV2,-,ATGGSSYEQY
TRBJ2-1,TRBV29-1,-,SAGTSYNEQF
TRBJ2-5,TRBV29-1,-,SVEGTSGGKETQY
TRBJ2-3,TRBV7-9,-,ASSLTSGGPDTQY
TRBJ1-4,TRBV5-1,-,ASSLSVGTNEKLF
TRBJ2-7,TRBV28,-,ASSVHSGGPYEQY
TRBJ1-2,TRBV10-2,-,ASSGATEPGYGYT
TRBJ2-3,TRBV7-2,-,ASSSPPGGGADTQY
TRBJ1-2,TRBV7-9,-,ASSVRVDGYT
TRBJ2-7,TRBV5-1,-,ASGDSFPSYEQY
TRBJ2-1,TRBV29-1,-,SFSLGAEQF
TRBJ2-2,TRBV7-7,-,ASSQATNTGELF
TRBJ1-4,TRBV11-2,-,ASSWDGAGRKLF
TRBJ1-2,TRBV5-6,once,ASSLQGPVNYGYT
TRBJ2-5,TRBV5-4,-,ASSRPGQGWETQY
TRBJ2-5,TRBV28,-,ASSASGGETQY
TRBJ1-2,TRBV6-4,-,ASSDRGYGYT
TRBJ2-2,TRBV2,-,ASKDRVGYTGELF
TRBJ2-2,TRBV19,-,ASSPRSQGGTGELF
TRBJ1-2,TRBV29-1,-,SVEDGGAALLSYT
TRBJ2-3,TRBV5-3,-,ARSLTSELSTDTQY
TRBJ1-2,TRBV11-3,-,ASSFATGEGYT